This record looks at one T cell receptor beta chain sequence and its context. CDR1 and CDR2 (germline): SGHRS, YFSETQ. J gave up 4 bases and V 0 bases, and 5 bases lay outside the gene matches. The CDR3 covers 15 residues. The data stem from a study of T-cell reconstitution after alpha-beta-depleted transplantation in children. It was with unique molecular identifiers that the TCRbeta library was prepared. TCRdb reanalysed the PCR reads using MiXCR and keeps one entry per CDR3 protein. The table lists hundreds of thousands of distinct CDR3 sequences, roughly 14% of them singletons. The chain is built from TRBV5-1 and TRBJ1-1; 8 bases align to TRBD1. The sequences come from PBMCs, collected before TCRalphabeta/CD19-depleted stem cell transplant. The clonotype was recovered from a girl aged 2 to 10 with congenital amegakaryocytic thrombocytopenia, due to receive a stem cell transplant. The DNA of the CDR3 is TGCGCCAGCAGCTTGGGAACAGGGGGGGCCACTGAAGCTTTCTTT. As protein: CASSLGTGGATEAFF. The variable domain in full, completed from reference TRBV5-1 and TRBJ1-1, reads KAGVTQTPRYLIKTRGQQVTLSCSPISGHRSVSWYQQTPGQGLQFLFEYFSETQRNKGNFPGRFSGRQFSNSRSEMNVSTLELGDSALYLCASSLGTGGATEAFFGQGTRLTVV.